Reported below is one TCR beta chain. Its antigen is still unknown. These data belong to a study of Graves' ophthalmopathy and Graves' hyperthyroidism. Study results and limitations: Distinction of ophthalmopathy from stable hyperthyroidism by a 13-signature model reached approximately 90% sensitivity and 81.08% specificity.

CDR3 length: 15 residues. Between the trimmed V and J ends, which lost 0 bases and 5 bases, there was a span of 14 bases. Germline V lookup: CDR1 SQVTM, CDR2 ANQGSEA. Amplification targeted the TCR beta CDR3 regions, with RNA transcripts as the source material. HTBI-primed RT-PCR formed the first round, and a multiplex PCR formed the second. In TCRdb, the multiplex PCR reads were re-called with MiXCR into one record per CDR3 protein. The sample contains 600,000 to 700,000 distinct CDR3 sequences, about 38% of which appear only once. Exclusion covered patients with other autoimmune diseases or uncontrolled infections (as well as pregnancy or lactation).

What was sequenced was peripheral blood. The clonotype comes from an adult man with Graves' ophthalmopathy. The chain couples TRBV29-1 to TRBJ1-5; unclear D gene. The CDR3 coding sequence is TGCAGCGTTGAAGATCTAGCGGGCACAGATCAGCCCCAGCATTTT. Residues: CSVEDLAGTDQPQHF. The full variable domain, in which reference TRBV29-1 and TRBJ1-5 provide the parts outside the CDR3, is SAVISQKPSRDICQRGTSLTIQCQVDSQVTMMFWYRQQPGQSLTLIATANQGSEATYESGFVIDKFPISRPNLTFSTLTVSNMSPEDSSIYLCSVEDLAGTDQPQHFGDGTRLSIL.